One sample yielded the 17 T cell receptor beta chains listed below, sequenced in a study of T cell responses to AZD1222 COVID-19 vaccine. Only in-frame clones appear in the TCRdb table, and some are missing; sequencing was by immunoSEQ multiplex PCR. The sample holds around 100,000 clones, about 90% seen once. Here the sequenced sample was peripheral blood, taken on day 0 of AZD1222 vaccination. All receptors come from an adult in good health.

The V gene is TRBV27, the J gene TRBJ1-5; 7 nucleotides agree with TRBD1. With 6 bases clipped from V and 2 bases from J, the junction kept 10 bases outside the gene matches. The CDR3 runs to 16 residues. Germline assignment: CDR1 MNHEY and CDR2 SMNVEV (reference sequence). The CDR3 nucleotides are TGTGCCAGCAGGATAGGGGCAGGGGGACGCAATCAGCCCCAGCATTTT. This translates into CASRIGAGGRNQPQHF.

The genes are TRBV7-2 and TRBJ1-3; TRBD1 matches at 8 bases. The V gene's germline CDR1 is SGHTA and CDR2 FQGNSA. V was pared by 5 bases and J by 8 bases, with 8 bases of the junction left unmatched. CDR3 length: 14 amino acids. The CDR3 DNA is TGTGCCAGCAGCCGGGACAGGTCGCTGGACACCATATATTTT. This sequence encodes CASSRDRSLDTIYF.

The chain links TRBV14 to TRBJ2-2, with no clear D. Germline V gene lookup returns CDR1 SGHDN and CDR2 FVKESK. Between the trimmed V and J ends, which lost 4 bases and 5 bases, there was a span of 14 bases. The CDR3 covers 15 residues. CDR3 loop: CASSPHMAVTGELFF. The CDR3 bases are TGTGCCAGCAGCCCCCATATGGCAGTTACCGGGGAGCTGTTTTTT.

The chain carries TRBV18 and TRBJ1-2; TRBD1 aligns across 9 bases. With V trimmed by 0 bases and J by 7 bases, 6 bases remained unmatched. The CDR3 length is 15 residues. Germline V gives CDR1 KGHSH, CDR2 LQKENI. The CDR3 sequence: CASSPPRTGAVGYTF. The CDR3 DNA is TGTGCCAGCTCACCACCGAGGACAGGGGCCGTTGGCTACACCTTC.

CDR3 amino acids: CASSLGEIGGYTF. CDR3 nucleotides: TGTGCCAGCAGCTTAGGGGAGATTGGTGGCTACACCTTC. The J gene is TRBJ1-2, the V gene TRBV7-9; D gene uncertain. The germline V gene encodes CDR1 SEHNR and CDR2 FQNEAQ (reference sequence). CDR3 length equals 13 residues. Trimming removed 1 base at V and 7 bases at J, with 10 bases between.

In DNA form, the CDR3 reads TGTGCCAGCAGCTTAGTAGCGGGTCGCGACACCGGGGAGCTGTTTTTT. Encoded protein: CASSLVAGRDTGELFF. This chain uses TRBV7-2 with TRBJ2-2; 7 bases align to TRBD2. CDR3 size: 16 residues. V lost 1 base to trimming and J lost 3 bases; unmatched junction nucleotides: 5. CDR1 and CDR2 from the germline V gene are SGHTA and FQGNSA.

The chain employs TRBV29-1 and TRBJ1-5, with D perhaps matching TRBD1 (6 bases). The CDR3 has 15 residues. Germline V CDR1 and CDR2: SQVTM, ANQGSEA. V lost 7 bases to trimming and J lost 4 bases, with 20 bases between them. The CDR3 loop is CSAQTGGFGNQPQHF. DNA of the CDR3: TGCAGCGCTCAGACAGGTGGATTTGGAAATCAGCCCCAGCATTTT.

The chain combines TRBV6-5 with TRBJ2-7; 8 bases agree with TRBD2. With 11 bases clipped from V and 2 bases from J, the junction kept 11 bases outside the gene matches. CDR1 MNHEY and CDR2 SVGAGI come from the germline V gene. This CDR3 is built from 14 residues. The CDR3 loop reads CAVMSGGLPYEQYF. Here the CDR3 DNA reads TGTGCCGTTATGTCGGGAGGGCTTCCCTACGAGCAGTACTTC.

The chain employs TRBV13 and TRBJ2-2; the match to TRBD1 covers 9 bases. This CDR3 is 16 amino acids long. Germline CDR1 is PRHDT and CDR2 is FYEKMQ (reference sequence). V was clipped by 5 bases and J by 2 bases; unmatched bases: 6. The CDR3 DNA reads TGTGCCAGCAGCCGACCGGGACAGGGTAACACCGGGGAGCTGTTTTTT. It codes for CASSRPGQGNTGELFF. Together with reference TRBV13 and TRBJ2-2, the CDR3 gives the full variable domain: AAGVIQSPRHLIKEKRETATLKCYPIPRHDTVYWYQQGPGQDPQFLISFYEKMQSDKGSIPDRFSAQQFSDYHSELNMSSLELGDSALYFCASSRPGQGNTGELFFGEGSRLTVL.

This clone has just one count. This rearrangement joins TRBV12-3 or TRBV12-4 to TRBJ1-3, with D tentatively TRBD1 (5 bases). This CDR3 is 12 amino acids long. The V end lost 7 bases, the J end lost 7 bases, and 11 bases lay between the germline ends. CDR3 protein: CASTDPGNTIYF. As DNA, the CDR3 is TGTGCCAGCACCGACCCAGGGAACACCATATATTTT.

This sequence joins TRBV27 and TRBJ2-7; D is perhaps TRBD1 (5 bases). The CDR3 covers 11 residues. Per germline, CDR1 MNHEY and CDR2 SMNVEV (reference sequence). V gave up 0 bases and J gave up 12 bases, with 9 bases separating them. This CDR3 is CASSLSGAWYF. CDR3 DNA: TGTGCCAGCAGTTTATCAGGGGCATGGTACTTC.

The V call is TRBV11-2, the J call TRBJ1-5; 11 nucleotides align to TRBD1. CDR1 is SGHAT, CDR2 FQNNGV, per germline. The length of the CDR3 is 17 residues. Trimming at V came to 1 base and at J to 6 bases, leaving 8 bases not matched to a gene. CDR3 amino acids: CASSLGSGQGESQPQHF. CDR3 nucleotide sequence: TGTGCCAGCAGCTTAGGGTCGGGACAGGGGGAGAGTCAGCCCCAGCATTTT.

The chain recombines TRBV27 with TRBJ2-2, with 7 positions matching TRBD1. The CDR3 is 16 amino acids. V shed 6 bases, J shed 1 base, and the junction held 8 bases outside the gene matches. Looked up from germline, CDR1 is MNHEY and CDR2 is SMNVEV (reference sequence). Here the CDR3 DNA reads TGTGCCAGCAGCCCCGGACAGGAGTTGAACACCGGGGAGCTGTTTTTT. Translated, it gives CASSPGQELNTGELFF.

The genes are TRBV27 and TRBJ1-1; 7 bases agree with TRBD1. V dropped 6 bases and J dropped 4; count of bases not matched to a gene: 11. Germline V gene sequence: CDR1 MNHEY, CDR2 SMNVEV (reference sequence). This CDR3 region has 15 residues. CDR3 coding DNA: TGTGCCAGCAGCCCCAGGCAGGGGGGAGGCACTGAAGCTTTCTTT. Translation gives CASSPRQGGGTEAFF.

This chain connects TRBV29-1 to TRBJ2-2; D might be TRBD1 (5 bases). Trimming took off 0 bases at V and 12 bases at J, with 14 bases between the two ends. Germline values: CDR1 SQVTM, CDR2 ANQGSEA. The CDR3 contains 13 residues. The CDR3 spells CSVEDKGQGKLFF. For the CDR3, the DNA is TGCAGCGTTGAAGATAAAGGGCAGGGCAAGCTGTTTTTT.

This clone has a single count. The chain recombines TRBV15 with TRBJ2-1; no definite D call. Per germline, CDR1 LNHNV and CDR2 YYDKDF (reference sequence). The CDR3 is 16 amino acids. V dropped 6 bases and J dropped 0 bases, with 15 bases sitting between them. The CDR3 region has the DNA TGTGCCACCAGTTTCCGCGGACCTGGCTCCTACAATGAGCAGTTCTTC. The encoded protein is CATSFRGPGSYNEQFF.

V usage is TRBV5-1 and J usage is TRBJ2-1; possibly TRBD1 for D (6 bases). The CDR3 is made up of 15 amino acids. Germline V gene sequence: CDR1 SGHRS, CDR2 YFSETQ. Trimming took off 0 bases at V and 5 bases at J, with 12 bases between the two ends. CDR3: CASSLEGVRNNEQFF. DNA of the CDR3: TGCGCCAGCAGCTTGGAGGGGGTAAGAAACAATGAGCAGTTCTTC.